This entry lists 10 T cell receptor beta chains sequenced from one sample in a study of T cell repertoires in cytomegalovirus infection. TCRdb ran MiXCR on the reads and lists one entry per CDR3 protein. The sample consists of 250,000 to 300,000 distinct CDR3 sequences, roughly 23% of them appearing once. Sequencing was performed on PBMCs. The receptors were gathered from a human donor in good health (CMV status not recorded). Some clones in this sample may be carry-over from other donors' samples.

This clonotype was counted at least ten times. The gene calls are TRBV7-2 and TRBJ2-1; 13 bases line up with TRBD2. The CDR3 runs to 15 residues. Germline assignment: CDR1 SGHTA and CDR2 FQGNSA. V was pared by 5 bases and J by 5 bases, with 3 bases of the junction left unmatched. This CDR3 is CASSRLAGGNNEQFF. DNA of the CDR3: TGTGCCAGCAGCCGACTAGCGGGGGGAAACAATGAGCAGTTCTTC.

This clonotype has only a few counts. CDR3 region: CAWSEDTEAFF. Here the CDR3 DNA reads TGTGCCTGGAGTGAGGACACTGAAGCTTTCTTT. The J gene is TRBJ1-1, the V gene TRBV30; D call uncertain. The CDR3 is 11 residues long. V was pared by 1 base and J by 3 bases, with 3 bases between. From germline, CDR1 is GTSNPN and CDR2 SVGIG (reference sequence).

The V gene is TRBV28, the J gene TRBJ1-2; maybe TRBD1 (5 bases). This CDR3 region has 15 residues. The V end was cut by 2 bases, the J end by 3 bases, with 13 bases between. CDR1 and CDR2 from the germline V gene are MDHEN and SYDVKM. CDR3 nucleotide sequence: TGTGCCAGCAGTTTACCCGGGACGGGCCACTATGGCTACACCTTC. Amino acid sequence: CASSLPGTGHYGYTF.

This clonotype was counted only a few times. The chain links TRBV20-1 to TRBJ2-3, with 10 bases fitting TRBD2. This CDR3 spans 14 amino acids. The germline V gene encodes CDR1 DFQATT and CDR2 SNEGSKA (reference sequence). Trimming removed 7 bases from V and 1 base from J; junction bases left unmatched: 5. CDR3 in DNA: TGCAGTGTAGCTAGCGGGAGAGGCACAGATACGCAGTATTTT. Protein product: CSVASGRGTDTQYF.

This clonotype was counted only a few times. The gene calls are TRBV6-2 or TRBV6-3 and TRBJ2-3, with TRBD2 matching over 7 bases. CDR3 length equals 15 residues. CDR1 MNHEY and CDR2 SVGEGT come from the germline V gene. J was trimmed by 0 bases and V by 6 bases; bases with no gene match: 6. The CDR3 DNA follows: TGTGCCAGCAGACAGGCGGGGGTCAGCACAGATACGCAGTATTTT. Translated, it gives CASRQAGVSTDTQYF.

This clonotype was seen more than once but under ten times. The V and J genes are TRBV5-5 and TRBJ2-5; 10 bases are a match to TRBD2. Unmatched junction bases numbered 3, after V lost 0 bases and J lost 1 base. Germline CDR1 and CDR2: SGHKS and YYEKEE (reference sequence). The CDR3 has 16 amino acids. Here the CDR3 reads CASSLVAGGLQETQYF. CDR3 coding DNA: TGTGCCAGCAGCTTGGTAGCGGGGGGCCTCCAAGAGACCCAGTACTTC.

This sequence joins TRBV4-1 and TRBJ1-3; no firm D call. This CDR3 region has 16 residues. CDR1 is MGHRA and CDR2 is YSYEKL in the germline V gene. The germline V and J ends were trimmed by 1 base and 4 bases, with 14 bases remaining between them. The CDR3 sequence is CASSQVWGTTGNTIYF. For the CDR3, the DNA is TGCGCCAGCAGCCAAGTGTGGGGAACTACGGGAAACACCATATATTTT.

This clonotype was picked up many times. V and J are TRBV7-2 and TRBJ2-7; D not resolved. V was cut by 4 bases and J by 5 bases, with 12 bases left in between. Germline assignment: CDR1 SGHTA and CDR2 FQGNSA. This CDR3 region has 13 residues. CDR3 in amino acids: CASSSIRVNEQYF. CDR3 DNA: TGTGCCAGCAGCTCTATTAGGGTTAACGAGCAGTACTTC.

In this sample, this clonotype turned up a few times. The V and J genes are TRBV5-5 and TRBJ2-5, with D tentatively TRBD2 (6 bases). The CDR3 extends over 14 amino acids. The germline V gene encodes CDR1 SGHKS and CDR2 YYEKEE (reference sequence). Between the trimmed V and J ends, which lost 4 bases and 5 bases, there was a span of 15 bases. The CDR3 DNA reads TGTGCCAGCAGCCCAACTAGCCCCCGGGAGACCCAGTACTTC. Protein sequence: CASSPTSPRETQYF. The whole variable domain, filled in from reference TRBV5-5 and TRBJ2-5, reads DAGVTQSPTHLIKTRGQQVTLRCSPISGHKSVSWYQQVLGQGPQFIFQYYEKEERGRGNFPDRFSARQFPNYSSELNVNALLLGDSALYLCASSPTSPRETQYFGPGTRLLVL.

The chain recombines TRBV7-2 with TRBJ1-4; D is ambiguous. Germline values: CDR1 SGHTA, CDR2 FQGNSA. The V end lost 0 bases, the J end lost 8 bases, and 7 bases lay between the germline ends. This CDR3 spans 13 amino acids. CDR3 residues: CASSLAMEEKLFF. CDR3 DNA: TGTGCCAGCAGCTTAGCGATGGAAGAAAAACTGTTTTTT.